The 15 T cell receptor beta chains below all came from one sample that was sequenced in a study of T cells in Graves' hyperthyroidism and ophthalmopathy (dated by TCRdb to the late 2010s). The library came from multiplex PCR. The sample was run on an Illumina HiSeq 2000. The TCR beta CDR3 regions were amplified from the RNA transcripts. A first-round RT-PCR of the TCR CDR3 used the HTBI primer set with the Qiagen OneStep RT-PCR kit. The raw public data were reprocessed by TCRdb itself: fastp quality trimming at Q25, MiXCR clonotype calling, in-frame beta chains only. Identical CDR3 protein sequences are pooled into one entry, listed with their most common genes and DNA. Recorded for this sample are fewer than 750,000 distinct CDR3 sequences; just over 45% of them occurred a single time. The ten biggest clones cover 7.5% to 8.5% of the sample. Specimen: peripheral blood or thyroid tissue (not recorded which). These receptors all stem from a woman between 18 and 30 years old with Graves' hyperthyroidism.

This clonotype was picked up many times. The CDR3 spells CASRYTGTGLPNTEAFF. CDR3 nucleotide sequence: TGTGCCAGCAGATATACCGGGACAGGGTTACCGAACACTGAAGCTTTCTTT. The rearrangement uses TRBV11-2 and TRBJ1-1, with 9 bases that match TRBD1. The J segment lost 1 base and the V segment lost 6 bases, leaving 12 bases of the junction unmatched. CDR1 is SGHAT, CDR2 FQNNGV, per germline. This CDR3 comprises 17 residues.

The CDR3 sequence: CAISGTSGTNTGELFF. CDR3 DNA: TGTGCCATCAGTGGGACTAGCGGGACGAACACCGGGGAGCTGTTTTTT. V is TRBV10-3 and J is TRBJ2-2, with 12 bases fitting TRBD2. V dropped 4 bases and J dropped 0; count of bases not matched to a gene: 0. The germline gives CDR1 ENHRY, CDR2 SYGVKD. The CDR3 is 16 residues long.

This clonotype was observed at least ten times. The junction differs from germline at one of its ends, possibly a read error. CDR3 residues: CASTNGGQETQYF. The CDR3 bases are TGTGCTAGCACCAACGGGGGGCAAGAGACCCAGTACTTC. The chain employs TRBV7-7 and TRBJ2-5; 7 positions agree with TRBD2. The CDR3 has 13 amino acids. Germline V gene lookup returns CDR1 SSHAT and CDR2 FNYEAQ (reference sequence).

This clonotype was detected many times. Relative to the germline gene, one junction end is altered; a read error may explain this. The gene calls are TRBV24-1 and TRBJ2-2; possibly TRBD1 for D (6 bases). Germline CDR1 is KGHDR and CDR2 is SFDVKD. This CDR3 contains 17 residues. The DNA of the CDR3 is TGTGCCACCGGTGATCCCGGGACACGAAGGTCCACCGGGGAGCTGTTTTTT. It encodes CATGDPGTRRSTGELFF.

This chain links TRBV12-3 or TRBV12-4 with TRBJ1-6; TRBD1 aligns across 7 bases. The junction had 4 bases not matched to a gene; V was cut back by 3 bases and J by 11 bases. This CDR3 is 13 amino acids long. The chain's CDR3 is CASSLGQRPPLHF. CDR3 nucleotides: TGTGCCAGCAGTTTGGGACAGAGGCCACCCCTCCACTTT.

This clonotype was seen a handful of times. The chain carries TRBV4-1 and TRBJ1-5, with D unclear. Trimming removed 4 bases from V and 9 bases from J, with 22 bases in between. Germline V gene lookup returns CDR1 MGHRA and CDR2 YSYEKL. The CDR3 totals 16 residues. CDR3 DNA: TGCGCCAGCAGCCCAAATACGGTGGAGGGAAGATGGCCCCAGCATTTT. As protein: CASSPNTVEGRWPQHF.

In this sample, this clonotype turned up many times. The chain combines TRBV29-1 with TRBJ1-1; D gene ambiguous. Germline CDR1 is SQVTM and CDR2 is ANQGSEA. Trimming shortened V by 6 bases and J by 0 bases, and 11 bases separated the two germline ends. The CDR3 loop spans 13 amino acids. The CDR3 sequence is CSVRANMNTEAFF. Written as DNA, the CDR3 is TGCAGCGTGCGGGCAAACATGAACACTGAAGCTTTCTTT.

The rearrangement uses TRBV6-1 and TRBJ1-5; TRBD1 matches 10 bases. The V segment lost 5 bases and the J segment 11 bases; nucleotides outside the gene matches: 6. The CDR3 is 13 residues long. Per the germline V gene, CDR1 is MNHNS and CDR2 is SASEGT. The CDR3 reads CASSWTGGETQHF. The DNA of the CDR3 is TGTGCCAGCAGTTGGACAGGGGGGGAGACCCAGCATTTT.

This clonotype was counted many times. The DNA for the CDR3 is TGTGCCAGCAGCCCCCGGGACAGACGAAATGAAAAACTGTTTTTT. As protein: CASSPRDRRNEKLFF. The rearrangement joins TRBV6-2 or TRBV6-3 to TRBJ1-4; 7 bases agree with TRBD1. Germline V gene data show CDR1 as MNHEY and CDR2 as SVGEGT. This CDR3 spans 15 amino acids. J gave up 5 bases and V 6 bases, and 9 bases lay outside the gene matches.

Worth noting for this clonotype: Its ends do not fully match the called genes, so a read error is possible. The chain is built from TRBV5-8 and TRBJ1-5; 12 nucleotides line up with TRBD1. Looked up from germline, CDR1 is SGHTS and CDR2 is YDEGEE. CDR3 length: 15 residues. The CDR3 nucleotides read TGTGCCAGCAGCCCCGGGACAGGGGGCAATCAGCCCCGGCATTTT. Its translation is CASSPGTGGNQPRHF.

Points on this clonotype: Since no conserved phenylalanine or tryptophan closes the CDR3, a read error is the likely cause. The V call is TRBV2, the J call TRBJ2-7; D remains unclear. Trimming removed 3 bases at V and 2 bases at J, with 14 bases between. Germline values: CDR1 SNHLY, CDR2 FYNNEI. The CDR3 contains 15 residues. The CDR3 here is CASSELGKVPYEQYL. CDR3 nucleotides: TGTGCCAGCAGTGAGTTGGGGAAGGTCCCCTACGAGCAGTACCTC.

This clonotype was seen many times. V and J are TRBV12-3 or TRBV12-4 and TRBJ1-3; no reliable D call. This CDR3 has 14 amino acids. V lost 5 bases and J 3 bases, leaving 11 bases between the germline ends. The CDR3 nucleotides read TGTGCCAGCAGTAAGCAAGGGCTTGGAAACACCATATATTTT. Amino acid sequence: CASSKQGLGNTIYF.

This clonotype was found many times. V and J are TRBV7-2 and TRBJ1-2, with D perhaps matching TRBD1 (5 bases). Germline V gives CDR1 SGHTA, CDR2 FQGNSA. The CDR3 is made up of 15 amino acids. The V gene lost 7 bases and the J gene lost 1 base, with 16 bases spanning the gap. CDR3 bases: TGTGCCAGCACCAAAGAGGTCAGGGTTAACTATGGCTACACCTTC. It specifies CASTKEVRVNYGYTF.

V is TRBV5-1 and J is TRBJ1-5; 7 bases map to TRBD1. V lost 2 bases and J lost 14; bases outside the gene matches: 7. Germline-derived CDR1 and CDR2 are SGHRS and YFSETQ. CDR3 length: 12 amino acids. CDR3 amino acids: CASSLTGAYEHF. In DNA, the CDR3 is TGCGCCAGCAGCTTAACAGGGGCCTATGAGCATTTT.

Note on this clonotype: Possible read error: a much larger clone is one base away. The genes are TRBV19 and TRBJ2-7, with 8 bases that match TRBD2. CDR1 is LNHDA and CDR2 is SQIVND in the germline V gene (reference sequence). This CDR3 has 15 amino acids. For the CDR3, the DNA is TGTGCCAGTAGTACTAGCGGGCAAAGCTCCTACGGGCAGTACTTC. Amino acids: CASSTSGQSSYGQYF.